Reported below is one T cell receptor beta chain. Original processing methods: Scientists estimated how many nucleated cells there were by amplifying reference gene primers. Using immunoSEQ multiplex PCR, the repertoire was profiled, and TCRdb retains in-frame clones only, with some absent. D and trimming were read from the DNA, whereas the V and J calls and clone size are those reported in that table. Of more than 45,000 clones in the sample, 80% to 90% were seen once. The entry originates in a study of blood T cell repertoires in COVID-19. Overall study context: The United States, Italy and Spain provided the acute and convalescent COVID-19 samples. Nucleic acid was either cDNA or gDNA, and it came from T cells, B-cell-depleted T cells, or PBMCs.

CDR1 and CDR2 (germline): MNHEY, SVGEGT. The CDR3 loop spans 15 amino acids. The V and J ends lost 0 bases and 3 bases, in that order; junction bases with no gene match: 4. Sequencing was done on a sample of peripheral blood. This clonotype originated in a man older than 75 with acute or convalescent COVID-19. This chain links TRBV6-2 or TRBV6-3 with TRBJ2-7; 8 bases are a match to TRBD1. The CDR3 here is CASSYSDRADYEQYF. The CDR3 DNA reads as TGTGCCAGCAGTTACTCGGACAGGGCGGACTACGAGCAGTACTTC.